This is a list of T cell receptor beta chains from one sample in a study of T cells in tumors after PD-1 blockade. Using immunoSEQ multiplex PCR, the repertoire was profiled, and TCRdb retains in-frame clones only, with some absent. The sample gives tens of thousands of clones, about 84% of which show up once; less than 5% is in the top ten. The sequenced sample was PBMCs, obtained before anti-PD-1 treatment. These receptors were taken from a human donor with basal cell carcinoma. The conserved cysteine and the conserved F or W are not part of the CDR3 here.

v_call: TRBV6-2/TRBV6-3; j_call: TRBJ2-2; cdr3_aa: ASSKTGFRTGELF
v_call: TRBV6-4; j_call: TRBJ2-3; cdr3_aa: ASSDQSGGATDTQY
v_call: TRBV18; j_call: TRBJ2-5; cdr3_aa: ASSQGFQETQY
v_call: TRBV28; j_call: TRBJ2-3; cdr3_aa: ASSLGGADTQY
v_call: TRBV13; j_call: TRBJ1-4; cdr3_aa: ASSLGQGQGEKLF
v_call: TRBV20-1; j_call: TRBJ2-7; cdr3_aa: SLREFGEQY
v_call: TRBV27; j_call: TRBJ1-4; cdr3_aa: ASSLDRYGEKLF
v_call: TRBV5-1; j_call: TRBJ1-2; cdr3_aa: ASSSGGNYGYT
v_call: TRBV6-5; j_call: TRBJ1-4; cdr3_aa: ASSVFSPNEKLF
v_call: TRBV13; j_call: TRBJ2-5; cdr3_aa: ASSLEGGKTQY
v_call: TRBV28; j_call: TRBJ2-6; cdr3_aa: ASNTGFLVAGANVLT
v_call: TRBV5-8; j_call: TRBJ1-5; cdr3_aa: ASSLTRGRNQPQH
v_call: TRBV6-1; j_call: TRBJ2-3; cdr3_aa: ASSERAGGYSTDTQY
v_call: TRBV14; j_call: TRBJ1-2; cdr3_aa: ASSPGLYGYT
v_call: TRBV3-1/TRBV3-2; j_call: TRBJ2-3; cdr3_aa: ASSRGPSGAADTQY